One and the same sample provided the 4 T cell receptor beta chains below, sequenced in a study of blood T cell repertoires in COVID-19 (dated by TCRdb to the early 2020s). Library construction relied on the immunoSEQ multiplex PCR assay. Not all clones reach the TCRdb copy of this immuneACCESS table, which keeps in-frame sequences only. Checked studies attribute under half of the gap to unresolved V genes and leave the rest unexplained. A total of fewer than 200,000 clones appear in this sample, approximately 79% of them only once. Together, the top ten hold 8.1% of the sample. Sequencing was carried out using peripheral blood. These receptor sequences come from a woman aged 55-75 years with COVID-19, enrolled during active disease.

This rearrangement joins TRBV30 to TRBJ1-1; D possibly corresponds to TRBD1 (6 bases). V was trimmed by 3 bases and J by 5 bases, leaving 10 bases between them. CDR1 and CDR2 from the germline V gene are GTSNPN and SVGIG (reference sequence). This CDR3 is built from 12 residues. DNA for the CDR3: TGTGCCTGGAGACAGGGAAGGACTGAAGCTTTCTTT. Protein sequence: CAWRQGRTEAFF.

The chain links TRBV27 to TRBJ1-5; TRBD1 aligns across 8 bases. The V and J ends lost 5 bases and 6 bases, in that order; junction bases with no gene match: 9. The CDR3 loop spans 15 amino acids. From germline, CDR1 is MNHEY and CDR2 SMNVEV (reference sequence). CDR3 loop: CASSTHQGAGQPQHF. CDR3 coding DNA: TGTGCCAGCAGTACTCATCAGGGGGCGGGTCAGCCCCAGCATTTT.

This clone was counted only a few times. The chain uses TRBV2 and TRBJ2-1, with D possibly matching TRBD2 (6 bases). V lost 3 bases to trimming and J lost 7 bases, with 16 bases between them. The CDR3 is 15 amino acids. Germline V gives CDR1 SNHLY, CDR2 FYNNEI. The CDR3 DNA is TGTGCCAGCAGTGACTGGTCGGGTGGAGGGAATGAGCAGTTCTTC. Translation: CASSDWSGGGNEQFF.

V usage is TRBV9 and J usage is TRBJ1-6, with a tentative D call TRBD1 (6 bases). CDR3 length equals 17 residues. Germline V lookup: CDR1 SGDLS, CDR2 YYNGEE. The V and J ends lost 2 bases and 6 bases respectively, with 18 bases between them. CDR3 nucleotide sequence: TGTGCCAGCAGCGTGAGCCCTGGGGTGGGGGCTAATTCACCCCTCCACTTT. This sequence encodes CASSVSPGVGANSPLHF.